This T cell receptor beta chain comes out of a study of vaccination and CD4 T cells after COVID-19. With respect to this clonotype: Its matching antigen is unknown.

The Oncomine TCR Beta short-read assay sequenced DNA from cultured CD4+ T cells. Each CDR3 protein is one row after TCRdb ran MiXCR on the PCR reads. The sample has 25,000 to 30,000 distinct CDR3 sequences, roughly 60% seen once; the top ten hold roughly a sixth. Treatment of the sample: approximately 10-day PBMC culture with coronavirus spike peptide pools or control peptides (ViraFEST assay). This material consisted of CD4+ T cells from blood, cultured in vitro, taken after SARS-CoV-2 vaccination. The TCR was taken from a human donor who received a COVID-19 vaccine.

The CDR3 nucleotides read TGTGCCAGCAGCTTATATGGAGGCGAGCAGTACTTC. Its translation is CASSLYGGEQYF. The chain recombines TRBV7-2 with TRBJ2-7, with TRBD2 as a possible D gene (5 bases). Trimming took off 2 bases at V and 6 bases at J, with 8 bases between the two ends. The CDR3 spans 12 residues. Germline V gene data show CDR1 as SGHTA and CDR2 as FQGNSA. Full variable domain (missing parts from reference TRBV7-2 and TRBJ2-7): GAGVSQSPSNKVTEKGKDVELRCDPISGHTALYWYRQSLGQGLEFLIYFQGNSAPDKSGLPSDRFSAERTGGSVSTLTIQRTQQEDSAVYLCASSLYGGEQYFGPGTRLTVT.